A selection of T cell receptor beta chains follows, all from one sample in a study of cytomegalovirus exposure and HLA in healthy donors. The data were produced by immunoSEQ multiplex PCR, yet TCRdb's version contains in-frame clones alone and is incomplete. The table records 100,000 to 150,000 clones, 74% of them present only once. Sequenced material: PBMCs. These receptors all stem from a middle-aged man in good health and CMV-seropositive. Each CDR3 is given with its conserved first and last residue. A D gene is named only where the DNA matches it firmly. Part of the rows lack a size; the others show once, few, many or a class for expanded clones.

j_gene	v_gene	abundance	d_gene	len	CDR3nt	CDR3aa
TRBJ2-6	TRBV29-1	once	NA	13	TGCAGCGTTGCCAGCTCTGGGGCCAACGTCCTGACTTTC	CSVASSGANVLTF
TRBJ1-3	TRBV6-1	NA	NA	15	TGTGCCAGCAGTGCCTTGGTACACTCTGGAAACACCATATATTTT	CASSALVHSGNTIYF
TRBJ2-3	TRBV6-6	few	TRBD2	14	TGTGCCTCCATTAAAGCGGGGGGGGACGATACGCAGTATTTT	CASIKAGGDDTQYF
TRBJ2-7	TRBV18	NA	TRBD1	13	TGTGCCAGCTCACCGGACAGGTCTCACGAGCAGTACTTC	CASSPDRSHEQYF
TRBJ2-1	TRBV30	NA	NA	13	TGTGCCTGGACTGATACCCCGGTGAATGAGCAGTTCTTC	CAWTDTPVNEQFF
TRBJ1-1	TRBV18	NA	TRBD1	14	TGTGCCAGCTCACCAGAGGACAGGGTTTTATTAGCTTTCTTT	CASSPEDRVLLAFF
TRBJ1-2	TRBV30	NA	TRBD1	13	TGTGCCTGGGCGAGGGGGCTTAGCTATGGCTACACCTTC	CAWARGLSYGYTF
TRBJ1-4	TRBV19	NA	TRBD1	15	TGTGCCAGTCTTCACCGACAGGGTGGAAGCGAAAAACTGTTTTTT	CASLHRQGGSEKLFF
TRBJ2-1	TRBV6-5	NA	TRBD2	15	TGTGCCAGCAGCAGCCCCGGACTAGCGGGAGGTGAGCAGTTCTTC	CASSSPGLAGGEQFF
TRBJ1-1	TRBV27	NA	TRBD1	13	TGTGCCAGCAGTCTACAGGGGAGTACTGAAGCTTTCTTT	CASSLQGSTEAFF
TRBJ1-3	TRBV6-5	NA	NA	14	TGTGCCAGCAGTTTCAGGGGCTCTGGAAACACCATATATTTT	CASSFRGSGNTIYF
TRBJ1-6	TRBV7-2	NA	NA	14	TGTGCCAGCAGCTCCGGGGTGTATGGTTCACCCCTCCACTTT	CASSSGVYGSPLHF
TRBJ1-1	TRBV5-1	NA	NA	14	TGCGCCAGCAGCTTGGGGACAAGGAACACTGAAGCTTTCTTT	CASSLGTRNTEAFF
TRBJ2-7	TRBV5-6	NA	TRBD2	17	TGTGCCAGCAGCTCCCTTCTTCGACTAGCCGTTGCCTACGAGCAGTACTTC	CASSSLLRLAVAYEQYF
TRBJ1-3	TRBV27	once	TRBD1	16	TGTGCCAGCAGTTTGACAGGGGGCATCTTTGGAAACACCATATATTTT	CASSLTGGIFGNTIYF
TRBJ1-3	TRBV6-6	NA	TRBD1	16	TGTGCCAGCAGTTGGTCAGCGACAGGGGGCGCGTACACCATATATTTT	CASSWSATGGAYTIYF
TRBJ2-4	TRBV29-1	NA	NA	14	TGCAGCGTTGAAGGGCCGGGGGTGCCAGGCATTCAGTACTTC	CSVEGPGVPGIQYF
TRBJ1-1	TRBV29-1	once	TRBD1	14	TGCAGCGCCTTACGACAGGGCGGGAACACTGAAGCTTTCTTT	CSALRQGGNTEAFF
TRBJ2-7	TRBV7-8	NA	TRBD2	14	TGTGCCAGCAGCTTAGTGGGCGGGGGGTACGAGCAGTACTTC	CASSLVGGGYEQYF
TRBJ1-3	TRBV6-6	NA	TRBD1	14	TGTGCCAGTTCACATCTCCGGGACAGTAACACCATATATTTT	CASSHLRDSNTIYF
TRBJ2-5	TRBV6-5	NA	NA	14	TGTGCCAGCAGACGGAGTAGCGGCGGTGAGACCCAGTACTTC	CASRRSSGGETQYF
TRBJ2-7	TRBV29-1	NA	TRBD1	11	TGCAGCGTCGAGGGACAGGGGGCGTTCCACTTC	CSVEGQGAFHF
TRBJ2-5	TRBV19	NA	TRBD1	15	TGTGCCAGTAGTATAGATAGGGACAGGGTGGAGACCCAGTACTTC	CASSIDRDRVETQYF
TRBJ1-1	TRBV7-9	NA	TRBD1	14	TGTGCCAGCAGCTGGGGACAGGGGGACACTGAAGCTTTCTTT	CASSWGQGDTEAFF
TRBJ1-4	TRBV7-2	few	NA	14	TGTGCCAGCAGCCCAGGGCATCCGGGTGAAAAACTGTTTTTT	CASSPGHPGEKLFF
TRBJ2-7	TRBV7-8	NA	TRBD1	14	TGTGCCAGCAGCTTAGGAGGGACAGTTGGCGAGCAGTACTTC	CASSLGGTVGEQYF
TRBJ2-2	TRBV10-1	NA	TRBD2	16	TGCGCCAGCAGTGAAGGGGTAGCGGGGACCACCGGGGAGCTGTTTTTT	CASSEGVAGTTGELFF
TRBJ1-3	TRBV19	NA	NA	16	TGTGCCAGTATGCTGTGGGCAGGGATTCGTGGAAACACCATATATTTT	CASMLWAGIRGNTIYF
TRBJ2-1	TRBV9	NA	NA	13	TGTGCCAGCAGCGTAGCCCCTCCCCATGAGCAGTTCTTC	CASSVAPPHEQFF
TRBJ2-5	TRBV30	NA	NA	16	TGTGCCTGGTTCAAGACCCGGGGGGCCCCCCAAGAGACCCAGTACTTC	CAWFKTRGAPQETQYF
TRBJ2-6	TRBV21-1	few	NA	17	TGTGCCAGCAGCGGGACAGGGAGACAGTATGGGGCCAACGTCCTGACTTTC	CASSGTGRQYGANVLTF
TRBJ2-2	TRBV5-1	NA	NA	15	TGCGCCAGCAGCCCCCCGGTTCAATCGACCGGGGAGCTGTTTTTT	CASSPPVQSTGELFF
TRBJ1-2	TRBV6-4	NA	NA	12	TGTGCCAGCAGTGACGGAGGTAATGGCTACACCTTC	CASSDGGNGYTF
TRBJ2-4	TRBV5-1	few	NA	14	TGCGCCAGCAGCTTGGCCTCAGGCCAGAACATTCAGTACTTC	CASSLASGQNIQYF
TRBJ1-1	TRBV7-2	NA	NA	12	TGTGCCAGCAGCCCGAGGTCCACTGAAGCTTTCTTT	CASSPRSTEAFF
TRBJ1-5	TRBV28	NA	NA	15	TGTGCCAGCAGTTTAGGCGGTTCTGAGGATCAGCCCCAGCATTTT	CASSLGGSEDQPQHF
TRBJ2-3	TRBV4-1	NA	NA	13	TGCGCCAGCAGCCCCGGGAGCACAGATACGCAGTATTTT	CASSPGSTDTQYF
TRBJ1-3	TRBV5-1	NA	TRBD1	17	TGCGCCAGCAGCTCGGGACAGGGGGTGCGTTCTGGAAACACCATATATTTT	CASSSGQGVRSGNTIYF
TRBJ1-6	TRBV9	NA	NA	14	TGTGCCAGCAACGAGGGCAGTGTTAATTCACCCCTCCACTTT	CASNEGSVNSPLHF
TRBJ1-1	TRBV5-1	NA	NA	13	TGCGCCAGCAGCCTCGAGGTGGGCACTGAAGCTTTCTTT	CASSLEVGTEAFF
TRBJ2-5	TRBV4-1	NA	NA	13	TGCGCCAGCAGCCAAGCCCCGAGAGAGACCCAGTACTTC	CASSQAPRETQYF